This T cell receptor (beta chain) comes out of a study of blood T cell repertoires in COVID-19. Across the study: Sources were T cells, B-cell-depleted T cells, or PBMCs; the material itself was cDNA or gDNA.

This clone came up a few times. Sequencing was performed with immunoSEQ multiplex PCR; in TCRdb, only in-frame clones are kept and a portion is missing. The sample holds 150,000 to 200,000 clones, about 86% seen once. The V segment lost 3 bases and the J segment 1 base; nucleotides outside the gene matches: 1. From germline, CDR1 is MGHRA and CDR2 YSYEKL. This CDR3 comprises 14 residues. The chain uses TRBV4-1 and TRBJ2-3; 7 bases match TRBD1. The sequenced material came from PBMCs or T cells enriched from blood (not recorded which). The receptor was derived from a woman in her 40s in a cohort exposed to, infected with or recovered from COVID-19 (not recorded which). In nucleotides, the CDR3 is TGCGCCAGCAGCCACGGACAGGGCACAGATACGCAGTATTTT. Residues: CASSHGQGTDTQYF.